Below, 21 T cell receptor beta chains from the same sample are listed, as sequenced in a study of T cell responses to AZD1222 COVID-19 vaccine. Data came from immunoSEQ multiplex PCR; TCRdb stores just in-frame clones and leaves some out. Among around 95,000 clones listed, roughly 86% were seen once. Material: peripheral blood, obtained on day 0 of MenACWY control vaccination. The receptor set was obtained from an adult in good health.

Worth noting for this clone: Different DNA sequences within this sample yield the same CDR3. The rearrangement joins TRBV24-1 to TRBJ2-1; 12 bases line up with TRBD2. The CDR3 spans 14 residues. Germline assignment: CDR1 KGHDR and CDR2 SFDVKD. Trimming took 10 bases from V and 2 from J; bases not matched to a gene: 2. CDR3 sequence (DNA): TGTGCCACTGGACTAGCGGGGACCTACAATGAGCAGTTCTTC. It specifies CATGLAGTYNEQFF.

This chain uses TRBV10-2 with TRBJ2-1, with D perhaps TRBD2 (6 bases). Germline CDR1 and CDR2: WSHSY and SAAADI. The germline V and J ends were trimmed by 6 bases and 3 bases, with 12 bases remaining between them. The CDR3 has 14 residues. CDR3 sequence: CASSAGSVYNEQFF. The CDR3 nucleotides read TGCGCCAGCAGCGCGGGGTCGGTCTACAATGAGCAGTTCTTC.

The rearrangement uses TRBV15 and TRBJ2-5; TRBD2 aligns across 7 bases. The V segment lost 1 base and the J segment 2 bases; nucleotides outside the gene matches: 7. This CDR3 has 16 residues. CDR1 is LNHNV and CDR2 is YYDKDF in the germline V gene (reference sequence). The CDR3 region is CATSRGRTSRQETQYF. The CDR3 DNA reads as TGTGCCACCAGCAGAGGCAGGACTAGTCGGCAAGAGACCCAGTACTTC. Supplemented by reference TRBV15 and TRBJ2-5, the full variable domain reads DAMVIQNPRYQVTQFGKPVTLSCSQTLNHNVMYWYQQKSSQAPKLLFHYYDKDFNNEADTPDNFQSRRPNTSFCFLDIRSPGLGDTAMYLCATSRGRTSRQETQYFGPGTRLLVL.

The CDR3 here is CASSIQGGGNQPQHF. DNA for the CDR3: TGTGCCAGTAGTATACAGGGAGGTGGGAATCAGCCCCAGCATTTT. The J gene is TRBJ1-5, the V gene TRBV19; possibly TRBD1 for D (5 bases). CDR3 length equals 15 residues. CDR1 and CDR2 from the germline V gene are LNHDA and SQIVND (reference sequence). Trimming shortened V by 2 bases and J by 4 bases, and 12 bases separated the two germline ends.

The rearrangement links TRBV6-4 to TRBJ2-3; weak D call: TRBD1 (6 bases). The CDR3 runs 16 residues. Trimming shortened V by 3 bases and J by 5 bases, and 18 bases separated the two germline ends. The germline gives CDR1 MRHNA, CDR2 SNTAGT. The CDR3 loop is CASSERATRGVDTQYF. The CDR3 region has the DNA TGTGCCAGCAGTGAAAGGGCCACCAGGGGAGTAGATACGCAGTATTTT.

The chain uses TRBV24-1 and TRBJ1-1; tentative D call: TRBD1 (6 bases). The germline CDR1 and CDR2 sequences are KGHDR and SFDVKD. V was shortened by 8 bases and J by 7 bases, with 28 bases between the two germline ends. This CDR3 has 17 amino acids. The CDR3 protein is CATTTGGGEARRREAFF. In DNA, the CDR3 is TGTGCCACCACCACGGGCGGGGGCGAGGCTCGGCGACGTGAAGCTTTCTTT.

The chain has TRBV2 and TRBJ1-5; 8 bases are a match to TRBD1. Germline V CDR1 and CDR2: SNHLY, FYNNEI. V trimming: 8 bases; J trimming: 7 bases; junction bases outside the gene matches: 10. There are 14 residues in the CDR3. The CDR3 DNA sequence: TGTGCCAGCGCAAGAAACAGGGGGTGGCAGCCCCAGCATTTT. This sequence encodes CASARNRGWQPQHF.

This clone came up a few times. The chain uses TRBV9 and TRBJ1-2; 7 bases fit TRBD1. The germline gives CDR1 SGDLS, CDR2 YYNGEE. The V segment lost 4 bases and the J segment 8 bases; nucleotides outside the gene matches: 20. The CDR3 runs 17 residues. In nucleotides, the CDR3 is TGTGCCAGCAGCCCCAGCATCAAATCCTCAGGGGGTCAAGGCTACACCTTC. Translating gives CASSPSIKSSGGQGYTF. Full variable domain (remainder filled in from reference TRBV9 and TRBJ1-2): DSGVTQTPKHLITATGQRVTLRCSPRSGDLSVYWYQQSLDQGLQFLIQYYNGEERAKGNILERFSAQQFPDLHSELNLSSLELGDSALYFCASSPSIKSSGGQGYTFGSGTRLTVV.

The chain has TRBV11-2 and TRBJ2-1; 8 positions match TRBD2. CDR3 size: 15 residues. CDR1 is SGHAT, CDR2 FQNNGV, per germline. V shed 6 bases and J 6 bases; nucleotides not matched to a gene: 10. The CDR3 DNA sequence: TGTGCCAGCAGGACGATAGCGGGACTGGGCAATGAGCAGTTCTTC. Encoded protein: CASRTIAGLGNEQFF. The variable domain in full, completed from reference TRBV11-2 and TRBJ2-1, reads EAGVAQSPRYKIIEKRQSVAFWCNPISGHATLYWYQQILGQGPKLLIQFQNNGVVDDSQLPKDRFSAERLKGVDSTLKIQPAKLEDSAVYLCASRTIAGLGNEQFFGPGTRLTVL.

This rearrangement joins TRBV3-1 (or the pseudogene TRBV3-2) to TRBJ2-2; no firm D call. The CDR3 runs 13 residues. Trimming took 4 bases from V and 3 from J, leaving 6 bases between them. CDR1 is LGHDT and CDR2 is YNNKEL in the germline V gene (reference sequence). The CDR3 loop reads CASSLPYTGELFF. The CDR3 coding sequence is TGTGCCAGCAGCCTCCCCTACACCGGGGAGCTGTTTTTT.

CDR3 region: CASSSWRTPGTYEQYF. DNA for the CDR3: TGTGCCAGCAGTTCTTGGCGGACCCCGGGAACCTACGAGCAGTACTTC. V and J are TRBV28 and TRBJ2-7; D possibly corresponds to TRBD2 (5 bases). This CDR3 comprises 16 residues. In germline, CDR1 is MDHEN, CDR2 SYDVKM. Trimming removed 4 bases at V and 2 bases at J, with 18 bases between.

The rearrangement links TRBV7-9 to TRBJ2-1; 11 positions match TRBD2. The germline CDR1 and CDR2 sequences are SEHNR and FQNEAQ (reference sequence). The CDR3 consists of 18 residues. Unmatched junction bases numbered 12, after V lost 5 bases and J lost 3 bases. The CDR3 reads CASSLPPRLAGYYNEQFF. CDR3 DNA sequence: TGTGCCAGCAGCCTACCCCCAAGACTAGCGGGGTACTACAATGAGCAGTTCTTC.

The chain carries TRBV7-2 and TRBJ2-3; D is possibly TRBD1 (6 bases). The V end lost 1 base, the J end lost 4 bases, and 12 bases lay between the germline ends. Germline CDR1 and CDR2: SGHTA and FQGNSA. This CDR3 has 15 amino acids. The CDR3 spells CASSLEGGGADTQYF. The CDR3 DNA reads as TGTGCCAGCAGCTTAGAAGGGGGTGGCGCAGATACGCAGTATTTT.

This sequence joins TRBV18 and TRBJ1-2; the D is unclear. Germline lookup yields CDR1 KGHSH and CDR2 LQKENI. The ends were cut back, 1 base at V and 6 bases at J, with 12 bases in the middle. The length of the CDR3 is 14 residues. The CDR3 nucleotides are TGTGCCAGCTCACCACGTCCTGAAGCGAATGGCTACACCTTC. The encoded protein is CASSPRPEANGYTF.

V usage is TRBV9 and J usage is TRBJ2-1; D gene ambiguous. CDR1 is SGDLS and CDR2 is YYNGEE in the germline V gene. This CDR3 spans 14 amino acids. V was trimmed by 3 bases and J by 3 bases, leaving 10 bases between them. The CDR3 is CASSGATVYNEQFF. For the CDR3, the DNA is TGTGCCAGCAGCGGGGCGACGGTCTACAATGAGCAGTTCTTC.

The chain carries TRBV2 and TRBJ2-2; D is uncertain. Germline assignment: CDR1 SNHLY and CDR2 FYNNEI. The CDR3 consists of 15 residues. V was trimmed by 4 bases and J by 0 bases, leaving 9 bases between them. This CDR3 is CASSGAEANTGELFF. In DNA form, the CDR3 reads TGTGCCAGCAGTGGGGCGGAAGCGAACACCGGGGAGCTGTTTTTT.

This sequence joins TRBV19 and TRBJ2-3; TRBD2 is a possible D gene (7 bases). Trimming left V 9 bases short and J 4 bases short, with 20 bases between. Per the germline V gene, CDR1 is LNHDA and CDR2 is SQIVND (reference sequence). The CDR3 spans 15 residues. The CDR3 protein is CASRLGGAGADTQYF. CDR3 DNA sequence: TGTGCCAGCAGACTAGGGGGGGCAGGAGCAGATACGCAGTATTTT.

This clone was seen once. The V call is TRBV9, the J call TRBJ1-4, with no clear D. Germline-derived CDR1 and CDR2 are SGDLS and YYNGEE. The CDR3 has 15 amino acids. The V gene lost 0 bases and the J gene lost 0 bases, with 6 bases spanning the gap. The CDR3 is CASSVGGATNEKLFF. The CDR3 DNA follows: TGTGCCAGCAGCGTAGGCGGAGCAACTAATGAAAAACTGTTTTTT.

The V and J genes are TRBV19 and TRBJ1-2; D is undetermined. The V gene lost 5 bases and the J gene lost 8 bases, with 12 bases spanning the gap. CDR1 is LNHDA, CDR2 SQIVND, per germline (reference sequence). The length of the CDR3 is 12 residues. The CDR3 is CASSVGQPGYTF. CDR3 coding DNA: TGTGCCAGTAGTGTCGGGCAGCCCGGCTACACCTTC.

This rearrangement joins TRBV9 to TRBJ2-1, with 10 bases matching TRBD2. CDR3 length: 14 amino acids. Per germline, CDR1 SGDLS and CDR2 YYNGEE. V was clipped by 3 bases and J by 6 bases; unmatched bases: 3. DNA for the CDR3: TGTGCCAGCAGCGGGACTAGCGGTTTCAATGAGCAGTTCTTC. This translates into CASSGTSGFNEQFF.

This sequence joins TRBV7-2 and TRBJ2-5; 8 bases are a match to TRBD2. Unmatched junction bases numbered 2, after V lost 1 base and J lost 4 bases. The CDR3 extends over 14 amino acids. The germline V gene encodes CDR1 SGHTA and CDR2 FQGNSA. The CDR3 coding sequence is TGTGCCAGCAGCTTAGAAGCGGGGGTAGAGACCCAGTACTTC. Translated, it gives CASSLEAGVETQYF.